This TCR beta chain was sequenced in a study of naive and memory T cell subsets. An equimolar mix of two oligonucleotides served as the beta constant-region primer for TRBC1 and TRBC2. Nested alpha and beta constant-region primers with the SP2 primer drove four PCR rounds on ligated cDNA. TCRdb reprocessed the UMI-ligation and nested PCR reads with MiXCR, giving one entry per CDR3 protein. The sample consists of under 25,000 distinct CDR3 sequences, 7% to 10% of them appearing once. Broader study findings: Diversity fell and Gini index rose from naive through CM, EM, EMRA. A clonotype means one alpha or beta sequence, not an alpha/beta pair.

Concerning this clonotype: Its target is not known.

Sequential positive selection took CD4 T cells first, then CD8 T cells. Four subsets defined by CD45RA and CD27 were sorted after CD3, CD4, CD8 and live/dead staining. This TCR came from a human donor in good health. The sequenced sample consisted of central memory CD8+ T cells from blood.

CDR3 in DNA: TGTGCCAGCAGTTACTCGGCAGGGGGCCTCACTGAAGCTTTCTTT. Translation gives CASSYSAGGLTEAFF. The chain combines TRBV6-5 with TRBJ1-1, with 8 bases that match TRBD1. CDR3 length equals 15 residues. Trimming at V came to 0 bases and at J to 4 bases, leaving 4 bases not matched to a gene. In germline, CDR1 is MNHEY, CDR2 SVGAGI.